Listed below are T cell receptor beta chains from one sample, sequenced in a study of CD8 T cells in Susac syndrome. TCRdb itself ran the immunoSEQ multiplex PCR reads through MiXCR, one entry per CDR3 protein. The profile shows about 280,000 distinct CDR3 sequences, 85% of them singletons. The material sequenced was CD8+ T cells from PBMCs. The receptor source for this set is a human donor with multiple sclerosis. Both conserved end residues are part of each CDR3. The D gene is left open where the match is weak. Clone size is shown for a subset of rows, as once, few, many or a class of expanded clone.

j_gene: TRBJ2-7
v_gene: TRBV27
abundance: NA
d_gene: TRBD2
CDR3nt: TGTGCCAGCAGTTTGCAGGGAGGGCGCTCAAACGAGCAGTACTTC
CDR3aa: CASSLQGGRSNEQYF

j_gene: TRBJ1-5
v_gene: TRBV5-5
abundance: NA
d_gene: TRBD1
CDR3nt: TGTGCCAGCAGCTTCTCGGACAGGGACAATCAGCCCCAGCATTTT
CDR3aa: CASSFSDRDNQPQHF

j_gene: TRBJ1-2
v_gene: TRBV27
abundance: NA
d_gene: TRBD1
CDR3nt: TGTGCCAGCAGTGGGGACAGCACCTTCAACTATGGCTACACCTTC
CDR3aa: CASSGDSTFNYGYTF

j_gene: TRBJ2-7
v_gene: TRBV5-5
abundance: NA
d_gene: NA
CDR3nt: TGTGCCAGCACCCTGGGTGGGTACGAGCAGTACTTC
CDR3aa: CASTLGGYEQYF

j_gene: TRBJ2-7
v_gene: TRBV29-1
abundance: few
d_gene: TRBD1
CDR3nt: TGCAGCGGGTGGACAGGGTCTGGCGAGCAGTACTTC
CDR3aa: CSGWTGSGEQYF

j_gene: TRBJ2-7
v_gene: TRBV6-1
abundance: few
d_gene: TRBD2
CDR3nt: TGTGCCAGCACCCCCATCGGGGGGGCGGAGAGCTACGAGCAGTACTTC
CDR3aa: CASTPIGGAESYEQYF

j_gene: TRBJ2-7
v_gene: TRBV28
abundance: once
d_gene: TRBD2
CDR3nt: TGTGCCAGCAGTTTATGCGGGGGACTAGCGGTCTGTCCCTTCTACGAGCAGTACTTC
CDR3aa: CASSLCGGLAVCPFYEQYF

j_gene: TRBJ2-7
v_gene: TRBV30
abundance: NA
d_gene: NA
CDR3nt: TGTGCCTGGAGTGCCGGGGCCTACGAGCAGTACTTC
CDR3aa: CAWSAGAYEQYF

j_gene: TRBJ2-3
v_gene: TRBV24-1
abundance: NA
d_gene: NA
CDR3nt: TGTGCCACCAGTGATCTGCAGGGCCCATCTCCCACAGATGCGCAGTATTTT
CDR3aa: CATSDLQGPSPTDAQYF

j_gene: TRBJ2-3
v_gene: TRBV7-9
abundance: NA
d_gene: TRBD1
CDR3nt: TGTGCCAGCAGCTTAAACAGGGGACCAGATACGCAGTATTTT
CDR3aa: CASSLNRGPDTQYF

j_gene: TRBJ1-2
v_gene: TRBV29-1
abundance: NA
d_gene: TRBD1
CDR3nt: TGCAGCGTTGAGGCCGGGACAGGGTCTGGCTACACCTTC
CDR3aa: CSVEAGTGSGYTF

j_gene: TRBJ2-5
v_gene: TRBV6-5
abundance: NA
d_gene: TRBD1
CDR3nt: TGTGCCAGCAGTTACCCCGGGACAGGGGGTCAGACCCAGTACTTC
CDR3aa: CASSYPGTGGQTQYF

j_gene: TRBJ2-3
v_gene: TRBV27
abundance: NA
d_gene: TRBD2
CDR3nt: TGTGCCAGCAGTCCGATCACTAGCGGCGGTACAGATACGCAGTATTTT
CDR3aa: CASSPITSGGTDTQYF

j_gene: TRBJ2-7
v_gene: TRBV7-9
abundance: NA
d_gene: TRBD2
CDR3nt: TGTGCCAGCAGGTTAGCGGGAGGGCCTCGCGAGCAGTACTTC
CDR3aa: CASRLAGGPREQYF

j_gene: TRBJ2-4
v_gene: TRBV29-1
abundance: NA
d_gene: NA
CDR3nt: TGCAGCGTGCTAACCGGGACCGAAGCTAGGGCCAAAAACATTCAGTACTTC
CDR3aa: CSVLTGTEARAKNIQYF

j_gene: TRBJ2-2
v_gene: TRBV29-1
abundance: NA
d_gene: TRBD2
CDR3nt: TGCAGCGCGAGGACTAGCGGGAACGCGAACACCGGGGAGCTGTTTTTT
CDR3aa: CSARTSGNANTGELFF

j_gene: TRBJ2-3
v_gene: TRBV29-1
abundance: NA
d_gene: TRBD2
CDR3nt: TGCAGCGTTGACCCGGGGCTAGCGGGACGCAGTAGCACAGATACGCAGTATTTT
CDR3aa: CSVDPGLAGRSSTDTQYF

j_gene: TRBJ2-3
v_gene: TRBV5-8
abundance: NA
d_gene: NA
CDR3nt: TGTGCCAGCAGCTTGACAGGGAGGCCAGATACGCAGTATTTT
CDR3aa: CASSLTGRPDTQYF

j_gene: TRBJ2-7
v_gene: TRBV27
abundance: NA
d_gene: NA
CDR3nt: TGTGCCAGCAGTGCGACACCCTACCCCTACGAGCAGTACTTC
CDR3aa: CASSATPYPYEQYF

j_gene: TRBJ2-2
v_gene: TRBV27
abundance: NA
d_gene: NA
CDR3nt: TGTGCCAGCAGGAAGGAGAGGGTGACCGGGGAGCTGTTTTTT
CDR3aa: CASRKERVTGELFF

j_gene: TRBJ2-3
v_gene: TRBV28
abundance: NA
d_gene: NA
CDR3nt: TGTGCCAGCAGCTCTTCGCTGGATACGCAGTATTTT
CDR3aa: CASSSSLDTQYF

j_gene: TRBJ2-5
v_gene: TRBV19
abundance: NA
d_gene: NA
CDR3nt: TGTGCCAGTAGTATCGGAACGGGCGGGACCCAGTACTTC
CDR3aa: CASSIGTGGTQYF

j_gene: TRBJ2-1
v_gene: TRBV7-3
abundance: NA
d_gene: NA
CDR3nt: TGTGCCAGCAGGTTAGGAAATGAGCAGTTCTTC
CDR3aa: CASRLGNEQFF

j_gene: TRBJ2-7
v_gene: TRBV27
abundance: few
d_gene: TRBD2
CDR3nt: TGTGCCAGCAGTCCCCGGACTAGCCCCTACGAGCAGTACTTC
CDR3aa: CASSPRTSPYEQYF

j_gene: TRBJ2-5
v_gene: TRBV5-6
abundance: NA
d_gene: TRBD2
CDR3nt: TGTGCCAGCCTGTTGGGCGGGGGTGAGACCCAGTACTTC
CDR3aa: CASLLGGGETQYF

j_gene: TRBJ2-2
v_gene: TRBV4-2
abundance: NA
d_gene: NA
CDR3nt: TGTGCCAGCAGCCAAGATGGTCTGCGGTGGGCCGGGGAGCTGTTTTTT
CDR3aa: CASSQDGLRWAGELFF

j_gene: TRBJ1-5
v_gene: TRBV13
abundance: NA
d_gene: NA
CDR3nt: TGTGCCAGCAGCTTAGGAATGTCGCAGCCCCAGCATTTT
CDR3aa: CASSLGMSQPQHF

j_gene: TRBJ2-1
v_gene: TRBV5-4
abundance: NA
d_gene: TRBD2
CDR3nt: TGTGCCAGCAGCCTTAGGTTGGGGCAGAGGAGGCTAGCGGACTACAATGAGCAGTTCTTC
CDR3aa: CASSLRLGQRRLADYNEQFF

j_gene: TRBJ1-5
v_gene: TRBV20-1
abundance: NA
d_gene: NA
CDR3nt: TGCAGTGCTAGAGATGGGGGAGGCAATCAGCCCCAGCATTTT
CDR3aa: CSARDGGGNQPQHF

j_gene: TRBJ1-3
v_gene: TRBV5-1
abundance: NA
d_gene: NA
CDR3nt: TGCGCCAGCAGCTCGGACCCCGCGGAGTTCGGAAACACCATATATTTT
CDR3aa: CASSSDPAEFGNTIYF

j_gene: TRBJ1-1
v_gene: TRBV19
abundance: NA
d_gene: NA
CDR3nt: TGTGCCAGTAGTATCCACATGAACACTGAAGCTTTCTTT
CDR3aa: CASSIHMNTEAFF

j_gene: TRBJ2-7
v_gene: TRBV7-8
abundance: few
d_gene: TRBD1
CDR3nt: TGTGCCATCCTGACAGGGGTCGCTGGCGAGCAGTACTTC
CDR3aa: CAILTGVAGEQYF

j_gene: TRBJ2-7
v_gene: TRBV27
abundance: NA
d_gene: NA
CDR3nt: TGTGCCAGCAGTCCCTCCTCCGGGGGCTGGGAGCAGTGCTTC
CDR3aa: CASSPSSGGWEQCF

j_gene: TRBJ2-1
v_gene: TRBV5-4
abundance: NA
d_gene: TRBD2
CDR3nt: TGTGCCAGCAGCCCCGGGGGGGGTTCCGATGAGCAGTTCTTC
CDR3aa: CASSPGGGSDEQFF

j_gene: TRBJ1-1
v_gene: TRBV6-4
abundance: NA
d_gene: TRBD1
CDR3nt: TGTGCCAGCAGTGATCGGGACAGGGGAAGCCAAGCTTTCTTT
CDR3aa: CASSDRDRGSQAFF

j_gene: TRBJ1-5
v_gene: TRBV6-2/TRBV6-3
abundance: NA
d_gene: TRBD1
CDR3nt: TGTGCCAGCAGTTTCAGGGGGCAGAATCAGCCCCAGCATTTT
CDR3aa: CASSFRGQNQPQHF

j_gene: TRBJ2-2
v_gene: TRBV10-3
abundance: NA
d_gene: TRBD2
CDR3nt: TGTGCCATCAGTGAAGGCGGGAGAAACACCGGGGAGCTGTTTTTT
CDR3aa: CAISEGGRNTGELFF

j_gene: TRBJ2-1
v_gene: TRBV28
abundance: NA
d_gene: NA
CDR3nt: TGTGCCAGCAGTTTAGGACAGAATTTGGGTGAGCAGTTCTTC
CDR3aa: CASSLGQNLGEQFF

j_gene: TRBJ2-6
v_gene: TRBV10-3
abundance: NA
d_gene: TRBD1
CDR3nt: TGTGCCATCAGTGATTTTGAATTGAGGGGACAGGGAATCTCTGGGGCCAACGTCCTGACTTTC
CDR3aa: CAISDFELRGQGISGANVLTF

j_gene: TRBJ2-1
v_gene: TRBV7-9
abundance: few
d_gene: NA
CDR3nt: TGTGCCAGCAGCTTAGTCAACGGAGAGCAGTTCTTC
CDR3aa: CASSLVNGEQFF

j_gene: TRBJ2-1
v_gene: TRBV4-1
abundance: NA
d_gene: TRBD1
CDR3nt: TGCGCCAGCAGCCAAGTAAGAGGGGACAGCTACAATGAGCAGTTCTTC
CDR3aa: CASSQVRGDSYNEQFF

j_gene: TRBJ2-5
v_gene: TRBV7-2
abundance: many
d_gene: TRBD2
CDR3nt: TGTGCCAGCAGCTTAGAGGGGACTAGCGTTGCGTCAGAGACCCAGTACTTC
CDR3aa: CASSLEGTSVASETQYF

j_gene: TRBJ2-7
v_gene: TRBV6-1
abundance: NA
d_gene: TRBD1
CDR3nt: TGTGCCAGCAGTGCTGAGGTCGACAGGGCTGTCCCCTATTACGAGCAGTACTTC
CDR3aa: CASSAEVDRAVPYYEQYF

j_gene: TRBJ2-4
v_gene: TRBV6-5
abundance: NA
d_gene: TRBD2
CDR3nt: TGTGCCAGCAGTTACTCGCGGGGGGCCAAAAACATTCAGTACTTC
CDR3aa: CASSYSRGAKNIQYF

j_gene: TRBJ2-1
v_gene: TRBV27
abundance: once
d_gene: NA
CDR3nt: TGTGCCAGCAGTTTATCGGTAAGGCTAGCCCTGGATGAGCAGTTCTTC
CDR3aa: CASSLSVRLALDEQFF

j_gene: TRBJ1-2
v_gene: TRBV6-6
abundance: NA
d_gene: NA
CDR3nt: TGTGCCAGCAGTTACGCCAACCCCAGCTATGGCTACACCTTC
CDR3aa: CASSYANPSYGYTF

j_gene: TRBJ1-3
v_gene: TRBV7-9
abundance: NA
d_gene: NA
CDR3nt: TGTGCCAGCAGCTTAGTAGCGGCAGCCTCTGGAAACACCATATATTTT
CDR3aa: CASSLVAAASGNTIYF

j_gene: TRBJ2-3
v_gene: TRBV7-3
abundance: NA
d_gene: NA
CDR3nt: TGTGCCAGCAGCTTAACGAGTGTCACAGATACGCAGTATTTT
CDR3aa: CASSLTSVTDTQYF

j_gene: TRBJ1-5
v_gene: TRBV11-2
abundance: NA
d_gene: NA
CDR3nt: TGTGCCAGCAGCTTATCCCACACGCGGGATCAGCCCCAGCATTTT
CDR3aa: CASSLSHTRDQPQHF

j_gene: TRBJ2-6
v_gene: TRBV30
abundance: NA
d_gene: NA
CDR3nt: TGTGCCTGGTCCCCTGGGGCCAACGTCCTGACTTTC
CDR3aa: CAWSPGANVLTF

j_gene: TRBJ2-5
v_gene: TRBV7-4
abundance: once
d_gene: TRBD1
CDR3nt: TGTGCCAGCAGCTCCAGGGGGAGACACCAAGAGACCCAGTACTTC
CDR3aa: CASSSRGRHQETQYF

j_gene: TRBJ1-1
v_gene: TRBV27
abundance: NA
d_gene: NA
CDR3nt: TGTGCCAGCAGTTTCCGCGTCCAGAGCACTGAAGCTTTCTTT
CDR3aa: CASSFRVQSTEAFF

j_gene: TRBJ2-3
v_gene: TRBV29-1
abundance: NA
d_gene: NA
CDR3nt: TGCAGCGTTGAAGACCAGACAGGAAACACAGATACGCAGTATTTT
CDR3aa: CSVEDQTGNTDTQYF

j_gene: TRBJ2-6
v_gene: TRBV6-1
abundance: NA
d_gene: NA
CDR3nt: TGTGCCAGCAGCGACGGAAACTCTGGGGCCAACGTCCTGACTTTC
CDR3aa: CASSDGNSGANVLTF

j_gene: TRBJ2-7
v_gene: TRBV30
abundance: once
d_gene: TRBD2
CDR3nt: TGTGCCTGGAGGACTGTGGGGGGGGCCTACGAGCAGTACTTC
CDR3aa: CAWRTVGGAYEQYF

j_gene: TRBJ2-1
v_gene: TRBV4-1
abundance: NA
d_gene: NA
CDR3nt: TGCGCCAGCAGCCAAGATGAGGGGGAGGGCCCCAATGAGCAGTTCTTC
CDR3aa: CASSQDEGEGPNEQFF

j_gene: TRBJ2-1
v_gene: TRBV12-3/TRBV12-4
abundance: NA
d_gene: NA
CDR3nt: TGTGCCAGCAGTTTATTAAGTGGGAGAGGCTACAATGAGCAGTTCTTC
CDR3aa: CASSLLSGRGYNEQFF

j_gene: TRBJ2-7
v_gene: TRBV6-1
abundance: NA
d_gene: NA
CDR3nt: TGTGCCAGCAGTTCCCCATTGAAGGGGTACGAGCAGTACTTC
CDR3aa: CASSSPLKGYEQYF

j_gene: TRBJ2-3
v_gene: TRBV12-3/TRBV12-4
abundance: NA
d_gene: TRBD1
CDR3nt: TGTGCCAGCAGGGAGGGACAGGGGAGGGCAGATACGCAGTATTTT
CDR3aa: CASREGQGRADTQYF

j_gene: TRBJ2-3
v_gene: TRBV4-2
abundance: few
d_gene: NA
CDR3nt: TGTGCCAGCAGCCAAGGGATTGATGCACCGACAGATACGCAGTATTTT
CDR3aa: CASSQGIDAPTDTQYF